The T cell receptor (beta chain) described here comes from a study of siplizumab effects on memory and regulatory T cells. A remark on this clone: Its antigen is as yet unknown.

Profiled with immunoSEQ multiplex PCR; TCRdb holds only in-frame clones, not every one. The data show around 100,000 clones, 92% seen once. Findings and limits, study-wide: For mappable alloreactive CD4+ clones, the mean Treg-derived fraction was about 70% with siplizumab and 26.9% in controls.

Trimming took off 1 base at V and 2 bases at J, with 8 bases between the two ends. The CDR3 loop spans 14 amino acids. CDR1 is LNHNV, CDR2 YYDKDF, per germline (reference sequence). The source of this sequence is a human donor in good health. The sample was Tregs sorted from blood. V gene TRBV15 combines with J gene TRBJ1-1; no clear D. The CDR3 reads CATSRGGDNTEAFF. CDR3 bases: TGTGCCACCAGCAGAGGGGGAGACAACACTGAAGCTTTCTTT.